The 27 T cell receptor beta chains below were found in one sample sequenced in a study of monozygotic twins with inflammatory bowel disease. TCRdb reprocessed the 5' RACE reads and reports one entry per CDR3 protein, with no DNA. This sample's clone table lists approximately 420,000 distinct CDR3 sequences. The sequenced material came from blood. The origin of the receptors is a human donor with ulcerative colitis or Crohn's disease, or a healthy co-twin of an affected twin (not recorded which).

This chain links TRBV29-1 with TRBJ2-1. CDR3 length equals 12 residues. CDR1 SQVTM and CDR2 ANQGSEA come from the germline V gene. The CDR3: CSVGGWNNEQFF.

The V gene is TRBV19, the J gene TRBJ1-1. In germline, CDR1 is LNHDA, CDR2 SQIVND (reference sequence). The CDR3 extends over 11 amino acids. The CDR3 loop reads CASSMGTEAFF.

The rearrangement uses TRBV18 and TRBJ2-1; TCRdb reports TRBD2, a call that lacks DNA to check it against. Germline V lookup: CDR1 KGHSH, CDR2 LQKENI. CDR3 length equals 16 residues. The CDR3: CASSPRRASGSDEQFF.

The chain combines TRBV5-1 with TRBJ2-1. The CDR3 runs to 15 residues. Germline CDR1 is SGHRS and CDR2 is YFSETQ. The CDR3: CASSLEASPYNEQFF.

The V call is TRBV30, the J call TRBJ2-3; TCRdb's assignment of TRBD1 cannot be checked, as there is no DNA. The CDR3 is 14 residues long. Germline V CDR1 and CDR2: GTSNPN, SVGIG (reference sequence). The CDR3 region is CAWERGRGTDTQYF.

V and J are TRBV19 and TRBJ2-1; TCRdb picks TRBD1, but there is no DNA to check that call. This CDR3 spans 15 amino acids. Germline values: CDR1 LNHDA, CDR2 SQIVND (reference sequence). The CDR3 reads CASSPQGTAREEQFF.

The CDR3 sequence: CASSPSSDRGYTF. V is TRBV7-9 and J is TRBJ1-2; TCRdb's assignment of TRBD1 cannot be checked, as there is no DNA. The CDR3 totals 13 residues. Germline CDR1 reads SEHNR; CDR2 reads FQNEAQ (reference sequence).

The J gene is TRBJ1-1, the V gene TRBV30. CDR3 length: 14 residues. Germline CDR1 and CDR2: GTSNPN and SVGIG (reference sequence). CDR3 sequence reads: CAWSAGVMGTEAFF.

CDR3 in amino acids: CASSYSMVVQLNEQFF. The chain employs TRBV6-2 or TRBV6-3 and TRBJ2-1; as DNA is missing, the TRBD1 call by TCRdb cannot be tested. Germline V lookup: CDR1 MNHEY, CDR2 SVGEGT. The CDR3 runs to 16 residues.

The V and J genes are TRBV19 and TRBJ1-5; TCRdb selects TRBD1, and the lack of DNA leaves this call unchecked. This CDR3 spans 16 amino acids. Germline V gene lookup returns CDR1 LNHDA and CDR2 SQIVND (reference sequence). The CDR3 protein is CASSLAQGALNQPQHF. Together with reference TRBV19 and TRBJ1-5, the CDR3 gives the full variable domain: DGGITQSPKYLFRKEGQNVTLSCEQNLNHDAMYWYRQDPGQGLRLIYYSQIVNDFQKGDIAEGYSVSREKKESFPLTVTSAQKNPTAFYLCASSLAQGALNQPQHFGDGTRLSIL.

The chain recombines TRBV30 with TRBJ2-7; the TCRdb D gene call, TRBD1, has no DNA to confirm it. Germline loops: CDR1 GTSNPN, CDR2 SVGIG (reference sequence). The CDR3 has 15 residues. CDR3 residues: CAWIRGVSGGYEQYF. Filled out from reference TRBV30 and TRBJ2-7, the complete variable domain reads SQTIHQWPATLVQPVGSPLSLECTVEGTSNPNLYWYRQAAGRGLQLLFYSVGIGQISSEVPQNLSASRPQDRQFILSSKKLLLSDSGFYLCAWIRGVSGGYEQYFGPGTRLTVT.

The rearrangement links TRBV5-1 to TRBJ2-1; TCRdb's D gene call, TRBD2, goes unchecked for lack of DNA. This CDR3 comprises 13 residues. The germline gives CDR1 SGHRS, CDR2 YFSETQ. Here the CDR3 reads CASSNDRAGGLFF.

This chain uses TRBV27 with TRBJ2-7; the TCRdb call, TRBD2, lacks DNA for checking. CDR1 is MNHEY and CDR2 is SMNVEV in the germline V gene (reference sequence). The CDR3 extends over 15 amino acids. The CDR3 loop reads CASSSPGLGSYEQYF.

The chain combines TRBV4-1 with TRBJ1-6; TCRdb designates TRBD1, a call that cannot be tested without DNA. This CDR3 is built from 15 residues. Germline loops: CDR1 MGHRA, CDR2 YSYEKL. The CDR3 loop is CASSHGDRNNSPLHF.

The gene calls are TRBV20-1 and TRBJ2-7; the TCRdb D gene call, TRBD2, has no DNA to confirm it. The CDR3 is 14 residues long. In germline, CDR1 is DFQATT, CDR2 SNEGSKA (reference sequence). CDR3: CSVEGTSGSYEQYF.

The chain has TRBV20-1 and TRBJ2-7; TCRdb returns TRBD2, unconfirmable since there is no DNA. The germline gives CDR1 DFQATT, CDR2 SNEGSKA (reference sequence). The CDR3 consists of 15 residues. The CDR3 region is CSARDLLAGAAEQYF.

This chain joins TRBV7-2 and TRBJ2-6; TCRdb indicates TRBD1, and absent DNA this call remains unverified. Per germline, CDR1 SGHTA and CDR2 FQGNSA. The length of the CDR3 is 17 residues. This chain's CDR3 is CASSFEGALPGANVLTF. The full variable domain, with the rest looked up from reference TRBV7-2 and TRBJ2-6, is GAGVSQSPSNKVTEKGKDVELRCDPISGHTALYWYRQSLGQGLEFLIYFQGNSAPDKSGLPSDRFSAERTGGSVSTLTIQRTQQEDSAVYLCASSFEGALPGANVLTFGAGSRLTVL.

This chain uses TRBV3-1 with TRBJ2-3. Germline loops: CDR1 LGHDT, CDR2 YNNKEL (reference sequence). The CDR3 runs to 12 residues. This CDR3 is CASSHRTDTQYF.

V and J are TRBV5-5 and TRBJ1-2; there is no DNA to check the TCRdb D call of TRBD1. Germline V lookup: CDR1 SGHKS, CDR2 YYEKEE (reference sequence). The CDR3 runs to 13 residues. CDR3 in amino acids: CASHNGGPGGYTF. Combining the CDR3 with reference TRBV5-5 and TRBJ1-2 gives the whole variable domain DAGVTQSPTHLIKTRGQQVTLRCSPISGHKSVSWYQQVLGQGPQFIFQYYEKEERGRGNFPDRFSARQFPNYSSELNVNALLLGDSALYLCASHNGGPGGYTFGSGTRLTVV.

J is TRBJ1-1 and V is TRBV3-1; TCRdb names TRBD1, which stays unverified in the absence of DNA. Germline lookup yields CDR1 LGHDT and CDR2 YNNKEL (reference sequence). The CDR3 is 15 residues long. The CDR3: CASSSERGWNTEAFF.

The V gene is TRBV27, the J gene TRBJ2-1; TCRdb proposes TRBD1, but this gene call is untestable without DNA. This CDR3 spans 15 amino acids. Germline values: CDR1 MNHEY, CDR2 SMNVEV (reference sequence). The chain's CDR3 is CASGYGTASQGKQFF.

This sequence joins TRBV7-8 and TRBJ2-2; TCRdb's assignment of TRBD1 cannot be checked, as there is no DNA. In germline, CDR1 is SGHVS, CDR2 FQNEAQ. The length of the CDR3 is 17 residues. The CDR3 here is CASSSTIDRTHTGELFF.

V gene TRBV20-1 combines with J gene TRBJ2-5; TCRdb's assignment of TRBD2 cannot be checked, as there is no DNA. The V gene's germline CDR1 is DFQATT and CDR2 SNEGSKA (reference sequence). This CDR3 spans 15 amino acids. The CDR3 reads CSARDIVGPQETQYF.

V is TRBV6-4 and J is TRBJ2-1. CDR1 and CDR2 (germline): MRHNA, SNTAGT. The CDR3 consists of 14 residues. The CDR3 sequence: CASSPSTSYNEQFF.

The chain uses TRBV5-1 and TRBJ1-2. The CDR3 is 14 residues long. Germline V CDR1 and CDR2: SGHRS, YFSETQ. The CDR3 here is CASSWVQRSMPYTF.

The V call is TRBV5-1, the J call TRBJ2-7; the TCRdb D gene call, TRBD1, has no DNA to confirm it. The CDR3 totals 13 residues. Germline-derived CDR1 and CDR2 are SGHRS and YFSETQ. CDR3 loop: CASSLVQGVEQYF.

The CDR3 loop is CSANRITGELFF. The chain couples TRBV20-1 to TRBJ2-2. Germline V gene sequence: CDR1 DFQATT, CDR2 SNEGSKA (reference sequence). The CDR3 totals 12 residues.